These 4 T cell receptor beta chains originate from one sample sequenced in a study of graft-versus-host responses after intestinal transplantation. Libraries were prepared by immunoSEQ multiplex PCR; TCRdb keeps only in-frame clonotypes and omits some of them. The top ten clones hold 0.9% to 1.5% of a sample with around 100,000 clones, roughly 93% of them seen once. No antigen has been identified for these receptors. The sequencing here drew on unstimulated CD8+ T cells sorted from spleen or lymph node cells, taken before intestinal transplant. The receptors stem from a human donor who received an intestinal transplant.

CDR3 sequence (DNA): TGCGCCAGCAGTGACCCCGGCGGGGGGGAGTATAGTGAGACCCAGTACTTC. Translated, it gives CASSDPGGGEYSETQYF. V gene TRBV10-2 combines with J gene TRBJ2-5; TRBD2 agrees at 9 bases. The CDR3 length is 17 residues. CDR1 and CDR2 (germline): WSHSY, SAAADI. J lost 5 bases, V lost 3 bases, and 13 bases had no gene match.

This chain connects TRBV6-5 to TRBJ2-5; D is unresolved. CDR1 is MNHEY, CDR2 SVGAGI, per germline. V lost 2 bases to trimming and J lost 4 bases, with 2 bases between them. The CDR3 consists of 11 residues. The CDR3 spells CASSYGETQYF. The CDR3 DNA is TGTGCCAGCAGTTACGGAGAGACCCAGTACTTC.

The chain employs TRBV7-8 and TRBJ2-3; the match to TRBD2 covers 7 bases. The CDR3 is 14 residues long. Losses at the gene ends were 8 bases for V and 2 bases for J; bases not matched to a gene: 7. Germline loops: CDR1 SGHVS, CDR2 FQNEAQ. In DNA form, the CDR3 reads TGTGCCAGCGTGCGGGGGTTTTTCACAGATACGCAGTATTTT. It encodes CASVRGFFTDTQYF.

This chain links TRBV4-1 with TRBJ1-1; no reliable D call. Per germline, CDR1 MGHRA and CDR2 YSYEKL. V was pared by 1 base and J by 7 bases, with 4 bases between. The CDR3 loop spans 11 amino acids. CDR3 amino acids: CASSQGSEAFF. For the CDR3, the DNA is TGCGCCAGCAGCCAAGGGAGTGAAGCTTTCTTT.